Following are 27 T cell receptor beta chains from one sample sequenced in a study of glioma-infiltrating T cells after dendritic cell vaccination. The time point denotes: after dendritic cell vaccination, including at tumor progression/relapse. Sequencing used immunoSEQ multiplex PCR; TCRdb keeps in-frame clones, though not all of them. The sample lists 100,000 or so clones; 90% were seen once. Material: blood, obtained after dendritic cell vaccination. These receptors were obtained from a human donor with glioblastoma.

The rearrangement uses TRBV18 and TRBJ2-5, with D possibly matching TRBD2 (6 bases). Germline CDR1 and CDR2: KGHSH and LQKENI. CDR3 length equals 16 residues. V lost 6 bases, J lost 2 bases, and 19 bases lay in between. DNA for the CDR3: TGTGCCAGCTCCCCATCAGGAGGGCCGCGACAAGAGACCCAGTACTTC. Protein: CASSPSGGPRQETQYF.

The rearrangement uses TRBV28 and TRBJ2-6; no clear D. V was shortened by 5 bases and J by 0 bases, with 8 bases between the two germline ends. The germline CDR1 and CDR2 sequences are MDHEN and SYDVKM. The CDR3 consists of 15 residues. Written as DNA, the CDR3 is TGTGCCAGCAGTGTACGGAGCTCTGGGGCCAACGTCCTGACTTTC. This gives the protein CASSVRSSGANVLTF. Supplemented by reference TRBV28 and TRBJ2-6, the full variable domain reads DVKVTQSSRYLVKRTGEKVFLECVQDMDHENMFWYRQDPGLGLRLIYFSYDVKMKEKGDIPEGYSVSREKKERFSLILESASTNQTSMYLCASSVRSSGANVLTFGAGSRLTVL.

This clone was found once. The chain has TRBV5-6 and TRBJ2-7; maybe TRBD1 (6 bases). There are 12 residues in the CDR3. CDR1 is SGHDT, CDR2 YYEEEE, per germline. Between the trimmed V and J ends, which lost 3 bases and 4 bases, there was a span of 8 bases. The chain's CDR3 is CASSSTGYEQYF. The CDR3 DNA sequence: TGTGCCAGCAGCTCCACAGGGTACGAGCAGTACTTC.

There are a few counts of this clone. V is TRBV27 and J is TRBJ2-1; 11 bases match TRBD2. Trimming at V came to 8 bases and at J to 9 bases, leaving 12 bases not matched to a gene. This CDR3 has 15 residues. Germline V lookup: CDR1 MNHEY, CDR2 SMNVEV (reference sequence). The CDR3 here is CASRRLAGSPGEQFF. CDR3 DNA sequence: TGTGCCAGCCGTCGACTAGCGGGGTCCCCAGGTGAGCAGTTCTTC.

A single count supports this clone. This sequence joins TRBV1 and TRBJ2-4; the D call of TRBD1 is as the table states it, not checked on the DNA. TRBV1 is a documented pseudogene. The CDR3 sequence is 15 residues long. In DNA, the CDR3 is TGCACCAGCAGCCAAGTAGGTCAGGGGAAAAACATTCAGTACTTC. Translating gives CTSSQVGQGKNIQYF.

J is TRBJ2-1 and V is TRBV5-6, with TRBD2 identical over 11 bases. Trimming cost V 0 bases and J 8 bases; bases outside gene matches: 4. This CDR3 has 15 amino acids. Germline V gene lookup returns CDR1 SGHDT and CDR2 YYEEEE. The chain's CDR3 is CASSLVAGGPDEQFF. CDR3 DNA sequence: TGTGCCAGCAGCTTGGTAGCGGGAGGGCCTGATGAGCAGTTCTTC. Supplemented by reference TRBV5-6 and TRBJ2-1, the full variable domain reads DAGVTQSPTHLIKTRGQQVTLRCSPKSGHDTVSWYQQALGQGPQFIFQYYEEEERQRGNFPDRFSGHQFPNYSSELNVNALLLGDSALYLCASSLVAGGPDEQFFGPGTRLTVL.

The chain carries TRBV12-2 and TRBJ1-2; the table gives TRBD1 as D, unverified against the DNA. TRBV12-2 is a documented pseudogene. This CDR3 has 13 residues. The CDR3, as DNA: TGTGCAAGTCGCTTAGACAGGGGCTATGGCTACACCTTC. This codes for CASRLDRGYGYTF.

J is TRBJ1-1 and V is TRBV30, with 7 bases fitting TRBD1. V lost 0 bases and J lost 5; bases outside the gene matches: 12. CDR1 is GTSNPN and CDR2 is SVGIG in the germline V gene (reference sequence). This CDR3 contains 16 residues. Here the CDR3 DNA reads TGTGCCTGGAGTGTAAAGGGGGCGCAATTGCATACTGAAGCTTTCTTT. It is translated as CAWSVKGAQLHTEAFF.

The gene calls are TRBV27 and TRBJ2-7; weak D call: TRBD2 (6 bases). CDR1 and CDR2 (germline): MNHEY, SMNVEV (reference sequence). Trimming took 0 bases from V and 0 from J, leaving 18 bases between them. The CDR3 contains 18 residues. CDR3 sequence (DNA): TGTGCCAGCAGTTTATCTCCCGGGACTTACTTACTCTCCTACGAGCAGTACTTC. Its translation: CASSLSPGTYLLSYEQYF.

This chain joins TRBV20-1 and TRBJ1-2; no reliable D call. The V end was cut by 6 bases, the J end by 6 bases, with 11 bases between. The germline gives CDR1 DFQATT, CDR2 SNEGSKA (reference sequence). The length of the CDR3 is 11 residues. The CDR3 sequence is CSAEGRDGYTF. The CDR3 region has the DNA TGCAGTGCCGAGGGCCGGGATGGCTACACCTTC.

The chain uses TRBV19 and TRBJ2-5, with a tentative D call TRBD2 (6 bases). The CDR3 totals 13 residues. V was clipped by 4 bases and J by 5 bases, with 11 bases between them. Germline CDR1 and CDR2: LNHDA and SQIVND (reference sequence). This CDR3 is CASSTAGGETQYF. The CDR3 bases are TGTGCCAGTAGTACGGCCGGAGGGGAGACCCAGTACTTC.

The chain is built from TRBV5-1 and TRBJ1-4; 10 positions match TRBD1. The junction had 5 bases not matched to a gene; V was cut back by 4 bases and J by 8 bases. Germline V gene lookup returns CDR1 SGHRS and CDR2 YFSETQ. This CDR3 region has 14 residues. The CDR3: CASSPGTGDEKLFF. CDR3 DNA: TGCGCCAGCAGCCCTGGGACAGGGGACGAAAAACTGTTTTTT.

This clone showed up just once. The CDR3 protein is CASWDLSTRRGYGYTF. CDR3 nucleotides: TGCGCCAGCTGGGACTTGTCTACACGGAGAGGGTATGGCTACACCTTC. This chain links TRBV23-1 with TRBJ1-2, with TRBD1 as a possible D gene (5 bases). TRBV23-1 is reported as an ORF; its role is uncertain. Trimming left V 8 bases short and J 5 bases short, with 24 bases between. CDR3 length equals 16 residues.

The chain combines TRBV5-4 with TRBJ2-1, with TRBD1 identical over 7 bases. Germline trimming cut 5 bases from V and 0 bases from J; bases unmatched to any gene: 5. This CDR3 has 15 amino acids. Germline V gene data show CDR1 as SGHNT and CDR2 as YYREEE (reference sequence). The CDR3 reads CASSSTGSSYNEQFF. CDR3 sequence (DNA): TGTGCCAGCAGTTCGACAGGGAGCTCCTACAATGAGCAGTTCTTC.

CDR3 sequence reads: CASSSSGTGDPREQYF. The CDR3 DNA reads as TGTGCCAGCAGTTCCTCCGGGACAGGGGATCCTCGTGAGCAGTACTTC. The chain recombines TRBV27 with TRBJ2-7; 10 positions agree with TRBD1. Germline assignment: CDR1 MNHEY and CDR2 SMNVEV (reference sequence). The ends lost 4 bases at V and 7 bases at J; junction bases unmatched: 13. This CDR3 is built from 16 residues.

The chain combines TRBV27 with TRBJ2-1; D is possibly TRBD2 (6 bases). Germline CDR1 MNHEY, CDR2 SMNVEV (reference sequence). The CDR3 consists of 15 residues. The V end lost 2 bases, the J end lost 7 bases, and 15 bases lay between the germline ends. The CDR3 loop reads CASSLSGPTVNEQFF. The CDR3 DNA follows: TGTGCCAGCAGTTTAAGCGGGCCCACTGTTAATGAGCAGTTCTTC.

The chain uses TRBV6-1 and TRBJ1-5; 9 bases are shared with TRBD1. Germline loops: CDR1 MNHNS, CDR2 SASEGT. J was trimmed by 1 base and V by 5 bases; bases with no gene match: 3. CDR3 length: 15 residues. CDR3 DNA: TGTGCCAGCAGTACTACAGGGGGCAGCAATCAGCCCCAGCATTTT. Amino acids: CASSTTGGSNQPQHF.

V is TRBV27 and J is TRBJ2-7, with D perhaps matching TRBD1 (5 bases). V was cut by 0 bases and J by 1 base, with 10 bases left in between. CDR1 is MNHEY and CDR2 is SMNVEV in the germline V gene (reference sequence). This CDR3 has 15 amino acids. CDR3 DNA sequence: TGTGCCAGCAGTTTATCGGTGCAGGGTTCCTACGAGCAGTACTTC. It encodes CASSLSVQGSYEQYF.

This clone was picked up one time. This chain links TRBV25-1 with TRBJ2-1; 10 bases line up with TRBD2. Trimming removed 1 base from V and 0 bases from J; junction bases left unmatched: 3. The CDR3 contains 17 residues. Per germline, CDR1 MGHDK and CDR2 SYGVNS. The CDR3 loop is CASSESRTSGSYNEQFF. Here the CDR3 DNA reads TGTGCCAGCAGTGAATCCCGGACTAGCGGCTCCTACAATGAGCAGTTCTTC.

J is TRBJ1-5 and V is TRBV5-1; 8 bases fit TRBD1. V was pared by 4 bases and J by 2 bases, with 2 bases of the junction left unmatched. The CDR3 is 14 residues long. The germline CDR1 and CDR2 sequences are SGHRS and YFSETQ. In DNA, the CDR3 is TGCGCCAGCAGCGCGACAGGGGGCAATCAGCCCCAGCATTTT. Amino acid sequence: CASSATGGNQPQHF.

Points on this clone: The sample carries other DNA sequences with the same CDR3. CDR3 residues: CASSYLGQGAGEQYF. Written as DNA, the CDR3 is TGTGCCAGCAGTTACTTGGGACAGGGGGCCGGCGAGCAGTACTTC. This chain connects TRBV6-5 to TRBJ2-7; 12 bases align to TRBD1. This CDR3 contains 15 residues. The V and J ends lost 1 base and 6 bases, in that order; junction bases with no gene match: 4. Germline CDR1 MNHEY, CDR2 SVGAGI.

The rearrangement links TRBV2 to TRBJ2-7; the D gene is possibly TRBD1 (5 bases). Germline-derived CDR1 and CDR2 are SNHLY and FYNNEI. The CDR3 has 12 residues. The ends were cut back, 6 bases at V and 4 bases at J, with 10 bases in the middle. The CDR3 region has the DNA TGTGCCAGCAGATCAGGGAAATACGAGCAGTACTTC. Its protein is CASRSGKYEQYF.

This clone was observed a handful of times. This chain joins TRBV6-4 and TRBJ2-1; 8 positions agree with TRBD2. Germline trimming cut 0 bases from V and 9 bases from J; bases unmatched to any gene: 4. The CDR3 consists of 14 residues. Germline CDR1 reads MRHNA; CDR2 reads SNTAGT. CDR3 DNA sequence: TGTGCCAGCAGTGACTCGACGGGAGGGGGTGAGCAGTTCTTC. Its protein is CASSDSTGGGEQFF.

This chain uses TRBV6-5 with TRBJ1-2, with a weak D call TRBD1 (5 bases). The V end lost 5 bases, the J end lost 6 bases, and 13 bases lay between the germline ends. The CDR3 is 13 residues long. CDR1 is MNHEY and CDR2 is SVGAGI in the germline V gene. CDR3 region: CASSEMTANGYTF. For the CDR3, the DNA is TGTGCCAGCAGTGAAATGACAGCGAATGGCTACACCTTC.

The chain combines TRBV2 with TRBJ2-7, with TRBD1 matching over 10 bases. The germline V gene encodes CDR1 SNHLY and CDR2 FYNNEI. The trim removed 6 bases at V and 1 base at J, leaving 9 bases unmatched. The CDR3 consists of 16 residues. The CDR3 coding sequence is TGTGCCAGCAGGAGGGGCGGACAGGGGGGTTCCTACGAGCAGTACTTC. This sequence encodes CASRRGGQGGSYEQYF.

The CDR3 nucleotides read TGTGCTAGTGGCTCCGGGACAGGGGCAGGGTCCTACAATGAGCAGTTCTTC. Residues: CASGSGTGAGSYNEQFF. This chain links TRBV12-5 with TRBJ2-1; TRBD1 aligns across 10 bases. Trimming took 6 bases from V and 1 from J; bases not matched to a gene: 9. Germline V gene sequence: CDR1 LGHNT, CDR2 FRNRAP. This CDR3 contains 17 residues.

V is TRBV10-3 and J is TRBJ2-1, with 8 bases aligning to TRBD2. V trimming: 6 bases; J trimming: 2 bases; junction bases outside the gene matches: 15. The CDR3 consists of 18 residues. Germline V gene data show CDR1 as ENHRY and CDR2 as SYGVKD. CDR3 amino acids: CAIRATDGGAGAYNEQFF. The CDR3 nucleotides read TGTGCCATCAGGGCGACTGACGGGGGGGCCGGGGCCTACAATGAGCAGTTCTTC.